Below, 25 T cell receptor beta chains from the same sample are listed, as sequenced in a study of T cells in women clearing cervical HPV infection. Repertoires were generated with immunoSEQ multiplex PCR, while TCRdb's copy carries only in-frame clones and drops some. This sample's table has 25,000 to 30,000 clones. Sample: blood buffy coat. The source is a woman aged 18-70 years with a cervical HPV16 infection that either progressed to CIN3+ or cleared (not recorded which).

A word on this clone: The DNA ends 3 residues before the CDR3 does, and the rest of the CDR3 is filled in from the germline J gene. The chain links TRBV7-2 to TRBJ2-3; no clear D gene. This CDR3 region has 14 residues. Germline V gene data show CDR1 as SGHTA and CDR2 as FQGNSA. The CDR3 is CASSFVAAQETQYF. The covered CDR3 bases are TGTGCCAGCAGCTTTGTAGCCGCGCAAGAGACG.

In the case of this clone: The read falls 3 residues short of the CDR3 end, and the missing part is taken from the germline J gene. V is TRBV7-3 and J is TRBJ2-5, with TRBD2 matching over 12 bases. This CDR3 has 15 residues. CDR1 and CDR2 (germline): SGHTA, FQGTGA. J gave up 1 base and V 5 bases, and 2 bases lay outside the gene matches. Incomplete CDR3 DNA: TGTGCCAGCAGCGTACTAGCGGGGGGCCAAGAGACC. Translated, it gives CASSVLAGGQET. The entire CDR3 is CASSVLAGGQETQYF.

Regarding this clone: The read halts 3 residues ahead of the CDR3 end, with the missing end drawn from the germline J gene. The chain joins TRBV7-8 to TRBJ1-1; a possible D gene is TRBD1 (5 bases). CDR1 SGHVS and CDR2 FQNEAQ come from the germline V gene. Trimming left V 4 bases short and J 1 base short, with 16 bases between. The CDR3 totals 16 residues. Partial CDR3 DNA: TGTGCCAGCAGCTCCTGGAGGGCGGGGGGGAACACTGAA. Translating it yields CASSSWRAGGNTE. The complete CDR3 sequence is CASSSWRAGGNTEAFF.

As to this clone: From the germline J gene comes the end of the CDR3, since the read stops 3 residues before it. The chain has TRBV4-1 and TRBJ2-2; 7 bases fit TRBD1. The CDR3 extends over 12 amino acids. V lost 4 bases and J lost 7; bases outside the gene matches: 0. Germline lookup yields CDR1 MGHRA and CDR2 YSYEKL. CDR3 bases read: TGCGCCAGCAGCCGGACAGGCGGGGAG. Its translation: CASSRTGGE. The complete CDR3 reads CASSRTGGELFF.

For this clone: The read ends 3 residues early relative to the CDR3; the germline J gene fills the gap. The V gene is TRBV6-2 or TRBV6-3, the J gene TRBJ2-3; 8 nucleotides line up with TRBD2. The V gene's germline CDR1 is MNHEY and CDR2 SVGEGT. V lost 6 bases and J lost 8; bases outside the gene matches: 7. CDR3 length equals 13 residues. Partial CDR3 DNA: TGTGCCAGCAGCTCAAGCGGGAGTGGTACG. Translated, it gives CASSSSGSGT. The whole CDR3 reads CASSSSGSGTQYF.

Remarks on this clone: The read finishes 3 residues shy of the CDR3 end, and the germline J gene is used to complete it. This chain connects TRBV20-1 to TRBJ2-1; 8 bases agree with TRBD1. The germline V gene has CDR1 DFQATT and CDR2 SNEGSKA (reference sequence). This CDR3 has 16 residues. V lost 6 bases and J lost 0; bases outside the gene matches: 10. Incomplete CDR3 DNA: TGCAGTGCCAACGATTGGGACAGGAGCTCCTACAATGAG. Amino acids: CSANDWDRSSYNE. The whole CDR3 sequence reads CSANDWDRSSYNEQFF.

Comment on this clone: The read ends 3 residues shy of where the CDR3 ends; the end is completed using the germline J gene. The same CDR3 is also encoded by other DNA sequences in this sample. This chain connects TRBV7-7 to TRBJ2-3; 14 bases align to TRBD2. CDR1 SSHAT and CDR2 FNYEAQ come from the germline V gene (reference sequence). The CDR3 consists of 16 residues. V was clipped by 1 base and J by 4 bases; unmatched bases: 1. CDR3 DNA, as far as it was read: TGTGCCAGCAGCTTAGGACTAGCGGGAGGGGCAGATACG. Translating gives CASSLGLAGGADT. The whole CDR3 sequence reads CASSLGLAGGADTQYF.

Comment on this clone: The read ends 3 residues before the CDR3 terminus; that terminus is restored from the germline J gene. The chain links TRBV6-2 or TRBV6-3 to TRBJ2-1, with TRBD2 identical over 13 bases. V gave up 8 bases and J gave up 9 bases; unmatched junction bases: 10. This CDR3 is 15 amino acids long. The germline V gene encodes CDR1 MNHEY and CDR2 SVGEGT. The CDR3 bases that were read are TGTGCCAGCGTCCTTCAACTAGCGGGAGGGCGTGAG. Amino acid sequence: CASVLQLAGGRE. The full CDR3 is CASVLQLAGGREQFF.

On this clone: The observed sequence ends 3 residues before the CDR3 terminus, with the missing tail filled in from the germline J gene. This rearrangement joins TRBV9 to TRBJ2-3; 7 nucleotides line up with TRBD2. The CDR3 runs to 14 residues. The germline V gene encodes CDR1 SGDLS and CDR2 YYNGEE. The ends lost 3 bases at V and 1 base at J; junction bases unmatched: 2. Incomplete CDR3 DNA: TGTGCCAGCAGCGCTACTAGCGGCACAGATACG. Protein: CASSATSGTDT. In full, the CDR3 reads CASSATSGTDTQYF.

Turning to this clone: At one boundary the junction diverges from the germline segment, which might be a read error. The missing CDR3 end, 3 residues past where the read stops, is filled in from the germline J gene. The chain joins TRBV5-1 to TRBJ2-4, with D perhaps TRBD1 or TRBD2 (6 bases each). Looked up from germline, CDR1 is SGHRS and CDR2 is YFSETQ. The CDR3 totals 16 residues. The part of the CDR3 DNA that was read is TGCGCCAGCAGCTTGGTGGCAGGGGAGGCCATAAACATT. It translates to CASSLVAGEAINI. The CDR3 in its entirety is CASSLVAGEAINIQYF.

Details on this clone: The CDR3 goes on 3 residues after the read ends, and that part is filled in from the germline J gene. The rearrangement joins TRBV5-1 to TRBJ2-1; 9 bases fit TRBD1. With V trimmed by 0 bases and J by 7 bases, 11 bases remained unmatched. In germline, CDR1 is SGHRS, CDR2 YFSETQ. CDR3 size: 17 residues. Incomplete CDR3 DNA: TGCGCCAGCAGCTTGGCCCTCAGGGACAGGGTTATGAATGAG. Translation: CASSLALRDRVMNE. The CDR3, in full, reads CASSLALRDRVMNEQFF. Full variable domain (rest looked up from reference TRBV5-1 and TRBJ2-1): KAGVTQTPRYLIKTRGQQVTLSCSPISGHRSVSWYQQTPGQGLQFLFEYFSETQRNKGNFPGRFSGRQFSNSRSEMNVSTLELGDSALYLCASSLALRDRVMNEQFFGPGTRLTVL.

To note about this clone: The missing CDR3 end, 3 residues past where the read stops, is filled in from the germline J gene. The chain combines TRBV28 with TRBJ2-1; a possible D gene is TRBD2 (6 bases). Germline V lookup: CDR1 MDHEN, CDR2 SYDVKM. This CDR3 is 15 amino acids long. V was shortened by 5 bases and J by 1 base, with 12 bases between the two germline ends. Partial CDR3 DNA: TGTGCCAGCAGTCCCGGGACTGGATCCTACAATGAG. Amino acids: CASSPGTGSYNE. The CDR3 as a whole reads CASSPGTGSYNEQFF.

CDR3 DNA, as far as it was read: TGTGCCATCGTGGGCACAGGGGGATCCTACGAG. Translation: CAIVGTGGSYE. The whole CDR3 is CAIVGTGGSYEQYF. This sequence joins TRBV6-2 or TRBV6-3 and TRBJ2-7; the match to TRBD1 covers 8 bases. With the read ending 3 residues before the CDR3 end, the germline J gene is used to fill in that end. The CDR3 has 14 amino acids. The V gene's germline CDR1 is MNHEY and CDR2 SVGEGT. Losses at the gene ends were 10 bases for V and 1 base for J; bases not matched to a gene: 9.

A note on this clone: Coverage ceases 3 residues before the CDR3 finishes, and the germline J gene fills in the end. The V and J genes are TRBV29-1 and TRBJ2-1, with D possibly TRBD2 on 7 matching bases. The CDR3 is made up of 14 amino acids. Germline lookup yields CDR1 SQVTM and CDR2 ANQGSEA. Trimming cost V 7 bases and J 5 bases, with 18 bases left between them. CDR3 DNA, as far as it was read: TGCAGCGCAAGACCTGGGGGGGCACACAATGAG. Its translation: CSARPGGAHNE. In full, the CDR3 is CSARPGGAHNEQFF.

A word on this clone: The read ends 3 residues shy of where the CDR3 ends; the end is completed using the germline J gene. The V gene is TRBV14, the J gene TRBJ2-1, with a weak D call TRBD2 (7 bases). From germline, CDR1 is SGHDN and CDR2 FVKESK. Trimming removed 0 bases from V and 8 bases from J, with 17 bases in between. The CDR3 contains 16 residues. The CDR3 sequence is CASSQEGGGARDEQFF. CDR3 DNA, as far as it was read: TGTGCCAGCAGCCAAGAAGGGGGGGGAGCCCGCGATGAG.

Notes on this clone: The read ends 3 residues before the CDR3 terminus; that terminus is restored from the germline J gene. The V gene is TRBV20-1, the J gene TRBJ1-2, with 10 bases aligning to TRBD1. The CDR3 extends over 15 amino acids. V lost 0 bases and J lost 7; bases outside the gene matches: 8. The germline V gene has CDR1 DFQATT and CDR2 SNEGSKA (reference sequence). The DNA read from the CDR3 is TGCAGTGCTAGAGATCAGGGACAGGGGTTCGGTGGC. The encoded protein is CSARDQGQGFGG. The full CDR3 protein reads CSARDQGQGFGGYTF.

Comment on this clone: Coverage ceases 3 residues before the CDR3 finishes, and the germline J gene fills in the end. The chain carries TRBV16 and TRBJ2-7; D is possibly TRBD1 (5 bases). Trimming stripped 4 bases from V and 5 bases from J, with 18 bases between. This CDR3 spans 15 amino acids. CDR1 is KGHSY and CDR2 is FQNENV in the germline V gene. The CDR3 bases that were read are TGTGCCAGCAGCCTTTATTCCAGGGCTTCGGACGAG. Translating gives CASSLYSRASDE. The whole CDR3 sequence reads CASSLYSRASDEQYF.

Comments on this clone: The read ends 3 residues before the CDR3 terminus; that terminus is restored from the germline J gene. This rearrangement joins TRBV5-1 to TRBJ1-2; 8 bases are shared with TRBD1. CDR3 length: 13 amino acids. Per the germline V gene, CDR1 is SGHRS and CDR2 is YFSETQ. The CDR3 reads CASSSGTGETYTF. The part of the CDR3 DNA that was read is TGCGCCAGCAGTTCAGGGACAGGAGAGACC.

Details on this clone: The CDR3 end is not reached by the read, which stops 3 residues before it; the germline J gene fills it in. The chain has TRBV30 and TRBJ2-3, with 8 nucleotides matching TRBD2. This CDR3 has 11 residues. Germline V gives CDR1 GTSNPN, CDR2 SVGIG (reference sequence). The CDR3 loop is CAWSQRETQYF. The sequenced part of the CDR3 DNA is TGTGCCTGGAGCCAGCGGGAGACG.

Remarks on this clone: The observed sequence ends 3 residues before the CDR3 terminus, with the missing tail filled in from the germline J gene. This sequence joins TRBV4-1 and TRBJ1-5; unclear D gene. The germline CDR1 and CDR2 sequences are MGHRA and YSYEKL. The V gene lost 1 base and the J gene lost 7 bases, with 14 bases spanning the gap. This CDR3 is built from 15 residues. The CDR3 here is CASSQGVSRLQPQHF. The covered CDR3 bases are TGCGCCAGCAGCCAAGGGGTTTCTAGGCTGCAGCCC.

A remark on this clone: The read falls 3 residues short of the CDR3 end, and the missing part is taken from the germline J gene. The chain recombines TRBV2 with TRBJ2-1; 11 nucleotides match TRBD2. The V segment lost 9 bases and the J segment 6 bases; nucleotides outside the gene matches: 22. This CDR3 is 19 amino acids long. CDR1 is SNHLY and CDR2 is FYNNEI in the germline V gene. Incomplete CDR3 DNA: TGTGCCAGTCGATTACCCGGGACTAGCGGCCGGGCGTTATCCAATGAG. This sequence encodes CASRLPGTSGRALSNE. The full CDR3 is CASRLPGTSGRALSNEQFF.

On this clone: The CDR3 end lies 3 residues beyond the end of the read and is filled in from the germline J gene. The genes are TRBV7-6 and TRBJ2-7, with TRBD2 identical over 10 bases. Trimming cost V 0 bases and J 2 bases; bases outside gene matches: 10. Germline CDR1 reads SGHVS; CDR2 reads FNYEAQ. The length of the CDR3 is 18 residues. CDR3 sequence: CASSLARGPSGSPYEQYF. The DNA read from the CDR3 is TGTGCCAGCAGCTTAGCAAGGGGGCCTAGCGGGAGTCCCTACGAG.

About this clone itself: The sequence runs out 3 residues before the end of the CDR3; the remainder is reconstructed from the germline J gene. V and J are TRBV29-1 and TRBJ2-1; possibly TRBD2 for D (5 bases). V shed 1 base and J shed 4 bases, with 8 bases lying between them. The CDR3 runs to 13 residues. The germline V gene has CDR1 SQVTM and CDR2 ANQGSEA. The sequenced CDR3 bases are TGCAGCGTTGAAGGGCGGGCTTACAATGAG. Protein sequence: CSVEGRAYNE. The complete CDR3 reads CSVEGRAYNEQFF.

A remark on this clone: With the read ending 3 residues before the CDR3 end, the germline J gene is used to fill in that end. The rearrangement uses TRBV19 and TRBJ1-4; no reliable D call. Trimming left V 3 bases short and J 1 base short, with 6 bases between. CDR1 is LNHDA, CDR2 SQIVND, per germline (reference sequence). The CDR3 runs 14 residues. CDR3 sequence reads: CASSMTRTNEKLFF. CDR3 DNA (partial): TGTGCCAGTAGTATGACAAGAACTAATGAAAAA.

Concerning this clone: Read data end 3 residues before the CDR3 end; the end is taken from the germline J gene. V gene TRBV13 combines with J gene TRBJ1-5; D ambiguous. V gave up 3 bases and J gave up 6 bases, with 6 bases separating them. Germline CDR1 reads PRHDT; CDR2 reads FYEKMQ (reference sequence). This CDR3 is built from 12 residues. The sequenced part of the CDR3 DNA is TGTGCCAGCAGCTTTAGCGGTCAGCCC. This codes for CASSFSGQP. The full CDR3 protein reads CASSFSGQPQHF.